Only a few counts were recorded for the clone carrying this T cell receptor beta chain. The CDR3 is 13 residues long. The V gene's germline CDR1 is GTSNPN and CDR2 SVGIG (reference sequence). V was pared by 5 bases and J by 7 bases, with 4 bases of the junction left unmatched. TCRdb re-called the 5' RACE reads with MiXCR, one entry per CDR3 protein. Among under 50,000 distinct CDR3 sequences listed, more than 6% were seen once. The sample comes from a study of T cells after yellow fever vaccination. The sequences come from PBMCs, either bulk or a sorted T-cell subset (CD4+, CD8+, memory, or dextramer-sorted; not recorded which), collected 45 days after the yellow fever booster vaccination. This sequence was found in a man aged 25 to 45 who received the YFV17D yellow fever vaccine. This rearrangement joins TRBV30 to TRBJ2-1, with TRBD1 matching over 11 bases. CDR3 in amino acids: CAWGRDRGNEQFF. In DNA form, the CDR3 reads TGTGCCTGGGGACGGGACAGGGGGAATGAGCAGTTCTTC.